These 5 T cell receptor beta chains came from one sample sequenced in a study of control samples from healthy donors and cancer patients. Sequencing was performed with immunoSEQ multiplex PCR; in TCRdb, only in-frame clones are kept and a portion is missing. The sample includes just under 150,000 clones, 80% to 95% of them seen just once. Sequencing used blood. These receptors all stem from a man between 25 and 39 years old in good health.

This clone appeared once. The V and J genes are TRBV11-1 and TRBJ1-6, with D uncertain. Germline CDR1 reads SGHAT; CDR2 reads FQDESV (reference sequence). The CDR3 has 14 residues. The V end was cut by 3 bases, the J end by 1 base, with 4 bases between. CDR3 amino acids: CASSLRSYNSPLHF. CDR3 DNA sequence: TGTGCCAGCAGCTTGAGGTCCTATAATTCACCCCTCCACTTT. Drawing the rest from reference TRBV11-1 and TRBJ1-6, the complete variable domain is EAEVAQSPRYKITEKSQAVAFWCDPISGHATLYWYRQILGQGPELLVQFQDESVVDDSQLPKDRFSAERLKGVDSTLKIQPAELGDSAMYLCASSLRSYNSPLHFGNGTRLTVT.

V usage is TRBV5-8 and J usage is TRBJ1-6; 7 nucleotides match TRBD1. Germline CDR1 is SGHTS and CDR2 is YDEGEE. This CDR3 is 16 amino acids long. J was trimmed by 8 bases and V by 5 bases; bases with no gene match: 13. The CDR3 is CASSGNRGSEYSPLHF. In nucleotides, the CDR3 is TGTGCCAGCAGTGGGAACAGGGGTAGCGAGTATTCACCCCTCCACTTT. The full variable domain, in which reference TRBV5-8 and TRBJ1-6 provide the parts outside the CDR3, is EAGVTQSPTHLIKTRGQQATLRCSPISGHTSVYWYQQALGLGLQFLLWYDEGEERNRGNFPPRFSGRQFPNYSSELNVNALELEDSALYLCASSGNRGSEYSPLHFGNGTRLTVT.

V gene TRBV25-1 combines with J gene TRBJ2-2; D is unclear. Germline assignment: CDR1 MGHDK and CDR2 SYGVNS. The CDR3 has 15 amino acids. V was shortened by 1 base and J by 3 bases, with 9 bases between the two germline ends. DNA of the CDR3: TGTGCCAGCAGTGAATTGGCAGGCTACACCGGGGAGCTGTTTTTT. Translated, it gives CASSELAGYTGELFF.

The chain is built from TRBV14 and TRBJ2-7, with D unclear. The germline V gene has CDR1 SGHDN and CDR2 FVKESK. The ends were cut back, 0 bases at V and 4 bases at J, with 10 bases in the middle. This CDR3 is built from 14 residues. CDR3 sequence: CASSQDGTLYEQYF. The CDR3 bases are TGTGCCAGCAGCCAAGACGGAACTCTTTACGAGCAGTACTTC.

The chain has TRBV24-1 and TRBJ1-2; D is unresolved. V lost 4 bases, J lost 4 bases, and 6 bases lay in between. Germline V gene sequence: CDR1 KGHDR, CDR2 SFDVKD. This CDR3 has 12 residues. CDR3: CATSEYGYGYTF. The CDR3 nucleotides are TGTGCCACCAGTGAATACGGCTATGGCTACACCTTC.